Sequencing of this T cell receptor beta chain was carried out in a study of cytomegalovirus exposure and HLA in healthy donors. With 1 base removed from V and 7 bases from J, the gap between germline ends came to 7 bases. CDR1 is DFQATT, CDR2 SNEGSKA, per germline (reference sequence). This CDR3 has 11 amino acids. The method was immunoSEQ multiplex PCR; TCRdb's version includes in-frame clones alone and lacks a portion of them. The sample contains 150,000 to 200,000 clones, under 90% of which appear only once. This chain links TRBV20-1 with TRBJ1-2; a weak D match, TRBD1 (5 bases). Sequencing was done on a sample of PBMCs. The sequence was collected from a woman between 18 and 29 years old in good health and CMV-seropositive. This CDR3 is CSARGGRGYTF. DNA for the CDR3: TGCAGTGCTAGAGGGGGCCGTGGCTACACCTTC.